A selection of T cell receptor beta chains follows, all from one sample in a study of shared clonotypes between healthy human individuals. Only in-frame clones appear in the TCRdb table, and some are missing; sequencing was by immunoSEQ multiplex PCR. In the table there are about 710,000 clones, roughly 72% of which are singletons. The specimen was memory CD4+ T cells sorted from blood. These receptors all stem from a woman in her 30s in good health. Each CDR3 is given with its conserved first and last residue. The D gene is left open where the match is weak. A clone size is listed for some rows: how often the clone was seen (once, few, many), or a class if it is expanded.

CDR3 protein: CASSSTGNTGELFF
CDR3 DNA: TGTGCCAGCAGTTCGACTGGGAACACCGGGGAGCTGTTTTTT
clone size: NA
D gene: NA
V gene: TRBV6-5
J gene: TRBJ2-2

CDR3 protein: CATKTGDGGTDTQYF
CDR3 DNA: TGTGCCACCAAGACGGGAGATGGGGGCACAGATACGCAGTATTTT
clone size: many
D gene: NA
V gene: TRBV6-4
J gene: TRBJ2-3

CDR3 protein: CASSDYPTGEQYF
CDR3 DNA: TGTGCCAGCAGTGACTACCCAACGGGGGAGCAGTACTTC
clone size: NA
D gene: NA
V gene: TRBV6-1
J gene: TRBJ2-7

CDR3 protein: CASSPLYRGTLNTEAFF
CDR3 DNA: TGTGCCAGCAGTCCGCTGTACAGGGGAACCTTGAACACTGAAGCTTTCTTT
clone size: NA
D gene: TRBD1
V gene: TRBV27
J gene: TRBJ1-1

CDR3 protein: CASSLDTGYGYTF
CDR3 DNA: TGTGCCAGCAGCTTAGATACAGGCTATGGCTACACCTTC
clone size: NA
D gene: NA
V gene: TRBV7-8
J gene: TRBJ1-2

CDR3 protein: CASSEQGYTGELFF
CDR3 DNA: TGTGCCAGCAGTGAGCAGGGGTACACCGGGGAGCTGTTTTTT
clone size: NA
D gene: NA
V gene: TRBV2
J gene: TRBJ2-2

CDR3 protein: CASKAWGREGAYNEQFF
CDR3 DNA: TGTGCCAGCAAGGCTTGGGGGCGGGAGGGCGCTTACAATGAGCAGTTCTTC
clone size: NA
D gene: TRBD2
V gene: TRBV28
J gene: TRBJ2-1

CDR3 protein: CASSDRGRQPQHF
CDR3 DNA: TGCGCCAGCAGCGACAGGGGTCGCCAGCCCCAGCATTTT
clone size: NA
D gene: TRBD1
V gene: TRBV23-1
J gene: TRBJ1-5

CDR3 protein: CATRAVERGETQYF
CDR3 DNA: TGTGCCACCCGGGCCGTAGAGCGGGGAGAGACCCAGTACTTC
clone size: few
D gene: TRBD2
V gene: TRBV19
J gene: TRBJ2-5

CDR3 protein: CASSLGTSGPSYEQYF
CDR3 DNA: TGCGCCAGCAGCTTGGGGACTAGCGGACCCTCCTACGAGCAGTACTTC
clone size: NA
D gene: TRBD2
V gene: TRBV5-1
J gene: TRBJ2-7

CDR3 protein: CSVIPGLAGYNEQFF
CDR3 DNA: TGCAGCGTTATCCCGGGACTAGCGGGTTACAATGAGCAGTTCTTC
clone size: once
D gene: TRBD2
V gene: TRBV29-1
J gene: TRBJ2-1

CDR3 protein: CASSSGTVTYEQYF
CDR3 DNA: TGTGCCAGCAGCTCCGGGACAGTGACCTACGAGCAGTACTTC
clone size: NA
D gene: TRBD1
V gene: TRBV6-6
J gene: TRBJ2-7

CDR3 protein: CASSEVGAGILAGGGEQFF
CDR3 DNA: TGTGCCAGCAGTGAAGTCGGGGCAGGGATACTAGCGGGAGGAGGAGAGCAGTTCTTC
clone size: NA
D gene: TRBD2
V gene: TRBV2
J gene: TRBJ2-1

CDR3 protein: CSVADYEQYF
CDR3 DNA: TGCAGCGTTGCCGACTACGAGCAGTACTTC
clone size: NA
D gene: NA
V gene: TRBV29-1
J gene: TRBJ2-7

CDR3 protein: CASRGGTGRKSSYEQYF
CDR3 DNA: TGTGCCAGCAGAGGGGGGACAGGCCGAAAAAGCTCCTACGAGCAGTACTTC
clone size: NA
D gene: TRBD1
V gene: TRBV28
J gene: TRBJ2-7

CDR3 protein: CASSRDSFLTF
CDR3 DNA: TGTGCCAGCAGCAGGGACAGCTTTCTCACCTTC
clone size: NA
D gene: TRBD1
V gene: TRBV5-6
J gene: TRBJ1-2

CDR3 protein: CASSQDLEGVGTGELFF
CDR3 DNA: TGTGCCAGCAGCCAAGATTTGGAGGGAGTCGGCACCGGGGAGCTGTTTTTT
clone size: NA
D gene: NA
V gene: TRBV4-2
J gene: TRBJ2-2

CDR3 protein: CASSLGPTGPEQYF
CDR3 DNA: TGTGCCAGCAGCTTGGGACCAACGGGTCCCGAGCAGTACTTC
clone size: NA
D gene: NA
V gene: TRBV5-5
J gene: TRBJ2-7

CDR3 protein: CASSIRDSLSEQYF
CDR3 DNA: TGTGCCAGCAGCATCCGGGACAGTTTATCCGAGCAGTACTTC
clone size: NA
D gene: TRBD1
V gene: TRBV11-1
J gene: TRBJ2-7

CDR3 protein: CASSLVQGITLFF
CDR3 DNA: TGTGCCAGCAGTTTAGTTCAGGGGATCACACTGTTCTTC
clone size: few
D gene: NA
V gene: TRBV28
J gene: TRBJ2-1

CDR3 protein: CASSARTADTQYF
CDR3 DNA: TGTGCCAGCAGCGCCAGGACAGCAGATACGCAGTATTTT
clone size: once
D gene: NA
V gene: TRBV9
J gene: TRBJ2-3

CDR3 protein: CASSSGTGTYEQYF
CDR3 DNA: TGTGCCAGCAGCTCAGGGACTGGGACCTACGAGCAGTACTTC
clone size: few
D gene: NA
V gene: TRBV7-9
J gene: TRBJ2-7

CDR3 protein: CAISPDTGETQYF
CDR3 DNA: TGTGCCATCAGTCCGGACACCGGAGAGACCCAGTACTTC
clone size: NA
D gene: NA
V gene: TRBV10-3
J gene: TRBJ2-5

CDR3 protein: CASMRADGANVLTF
CDR3 DNA: TGTGCCAGCATGAGAGCGGACGGGGCCAACGTCCTGACTTTC
clone size: NA
D gene: NA
V gene: TRBV27
J gene: TRBJ2-6

CDR3 protein: CASSLDRSLAGNEQFF
CDR3 DNA: TGTGCCAGCAGCTTAGATCGGAGCCTAGCGGGCAATGAGCAGTTCTTC
clone size: NA
D gene: TRBD2
V gene: TRBV11-2
J gene: TRBJ2-1

CDR3 protein: CASSPTTGSSGANVLTF
CDR3 DNA: TGTGCCAGTAGTCCAACGACAGGCTCCTCTGGGGCCAACGTCCTGACTTTC
clone size: NA
D gene: NA
V gene: TRBV19
J gene: TRBJ2-6

CDR3 protein: CASSLERGGTDTQYF
CDR3 DNA: TGCGCCAGCAGCTTGGAGCGGGGGGGAACAGATACGCAGTATTTT
clone size: NA
D gene: TRBD2
V gene: TRBV5-1
J gene: TRBJ2-3

CDR3 protein: CASRRSGLSDYEQYF
CDR3 DNA: TGTGCCAGCAGACGCTCGGGACTATCGGACTACGAGCAGTACTTC
clone size: NA
D gene: TRBD2
V gene: TRBV27
J gene: TRBJ2-7

CDR3 protein: CASRGQGKETQYF
CDR3 DNA: TGTGCCAGCAGGGGACAGGGTAAAGAGACCCAGTACTTC
clone size: NA
D gene: TRBD1
V gene: TRBV6-6
J gene: TRBJ2-5

CDR3 protein: CASSIVLNTEAFF
CDR3 DNA: TGTGCCAGTAGTATAGTACTGAACACTGAAGCTTTCTTT
clone size: once
D gene: NA
V gene: TRBV19
J gene: TRBJ1-1

CDR3 protein: CASREGARETQYF
CDR3 DNA: TGTGCCAGCAGGGAGGGGGCGCGGGAGACCCAGTACTTC
clone size: NA
D gene: NA
V gene: TRBV19
J gene: TRBJ2-5

CDR3 protein: CASSSSGTDYQETQYF
CDR3 DNA: TGTGCCAGCAGTTCCTCCGGGACAGACTACCAAGAGACCCAGTACTTC
clone size: NA
D gene: TRBD1
V gene: TRBV28
J gene: TRBJ2-5

CDR3 protein: CASRREQSDTGELFF
CDR3 DNA: TGTGCCAGCAGAAGGGAACAGTCGGACACCGGGGAGCTGTTTTTT
clone size: NA
D gene: NA
V gene: TRBV2
J gene: TRBJ2-2

CDR3 protein: CASSAPSSYEQYF
CDR3 DNA: TGTGCCAGCAGTGCCCCGAGCTCCTACGAGCAGTACTTC
clone size: NA
D gene: NA
V gene: TRBV2
J gene: TRBJ2-7

CDR3 protein: CASSYGTSFTDTQYF
CDR3 DNA: TGTGCCAGCAGTTACGGGACGTCTTTCACAGATACGCAGTATTTT
clone size: NA
D gene: NA
V gene: TRBV6-5
J gene: TRBJ2-3

CDR3 protein: CASSFANTGELFF
CDR3 DNA: TGCGCCAGCAGTTTTGCGAACACCGGGGAGCTGTTTTTT
clone size: NA
D gene: NA
V gene: TRBV10-1
J gene: TRBJ2-2

CDR3 protein: CASSYRLADTGELFF
CDR3 DNA: TGTGCCAGCAGCTATCGACTAGCAGACACCGGGGAGCTGTTTTTT
clone size: NA
D gene: TRBD2
V gene: TRBV5-6
J gene: TRBJ2-2

CDR3 protein: CASGGPGSSQPQHF
CDR3 DNA: TGTGCCAGCGGTGGACCGGGGAGTTCTCAGCCCCAGCATTTT
clone size: few
D gene: NA
V gene: TRBV25-1
J gene: TRBJ1-5

CDR3 protein: CASSSASRDYEQYF
CDR3 DNA: TGTGCCAGCAGTTCCGCCTCTAGAGATTACGAGCAGTACTTC
clone size: few
D gene: NA
V gene: TRBV27
J gene: TRBJ2-7

CDR3 protein: CASSLDSQQPQHF
CDR3 DNA: TGTGCCAGCAGCTTAGACAGTCAGCAGCCCCAGCATTTT
clone size: NA
D gene: NA
V gene: TRBV7-9
J gene: TRBJ1-5

CDR3 protein: CASSWRGKTGNTIYF
CDR3 DNA: TGTGCCAGCAGCTGGCGGGGTAAAACTGGAAACACCATATATTTT
clone size: NA
D gene: NA
V gene: TRBV5-4
J gene: TRBJ1-3

CDR3 protein: CASSLAEGNTIYF
CDR3 DNA: TGTGCCAGCAGCTTAGCGGAGGGAAACACCATATATTTT
clone size: many
D gene: NA
V gene: TRBV7-2
J gene: TRBJ1-3